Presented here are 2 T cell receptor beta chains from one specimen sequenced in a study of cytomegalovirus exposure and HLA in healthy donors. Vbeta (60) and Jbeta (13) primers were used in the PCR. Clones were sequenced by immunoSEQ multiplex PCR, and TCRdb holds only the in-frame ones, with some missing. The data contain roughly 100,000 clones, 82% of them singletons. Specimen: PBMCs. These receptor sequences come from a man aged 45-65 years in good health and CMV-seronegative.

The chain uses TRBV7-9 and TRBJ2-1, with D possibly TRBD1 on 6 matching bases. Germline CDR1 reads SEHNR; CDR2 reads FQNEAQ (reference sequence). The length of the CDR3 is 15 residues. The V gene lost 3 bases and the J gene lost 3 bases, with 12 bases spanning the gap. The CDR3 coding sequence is TGTGCCAGCAGCTTCTCAGGGGCGCTCTACAATGAGCAGTTCTTC. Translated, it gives CASSFSGALYNEQFF.

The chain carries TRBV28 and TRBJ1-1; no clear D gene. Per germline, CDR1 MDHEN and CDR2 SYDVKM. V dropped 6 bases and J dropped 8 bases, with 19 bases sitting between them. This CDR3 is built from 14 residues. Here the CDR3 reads CASSPPDMSFEAFF. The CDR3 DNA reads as TGTGCCAGCAGCCCACCCGACATGTCCTTCGAAGCTTTCTTT.